Listed here are 15 T cell receptor beta chains from one sample, sequenced in a study of shared clonotypes between healthy human individuals. TCRdb's copy holds only in-frame clones and misses some; the assay was immunoSEQ multiplex PCR. The sample records a few hundred thousand clones, more than 60% being singletons. Sequencing input: memory CD4+ T cells sorted from blood. This sample's subset: CD45RA-negative fraction. The receptors come from a man under 40 in good health.

This CDR3 is CASRVFGDAFF. For the CDR3, the DNA is TGTGCCAGCAGGGTGTTCGGTGACGCTTTCTTT. This chain uses TRBV2 with TRBJ1-1; D unresolved. The germline V gene encodes CDR1 SNHLY and CDR2 FYNNEI. The CDR3 has 11 residues. Between the trimmed V and J ends, which lost 6 bases and 11 bases, there was a span of 13 bases. Full variable domain (outside the CDR3, taken from reference TRBV2 and TRBJ1-1): EPEVTQTPSHQVTQMGQEVILRCVPISNHLYFYWYRQILGQKVEFLVSFYNNEISEKSEIFDDQFSVERPDGSNFTLKIRSTKLEDSAMYFCASRVFGDAFFGQGTRLTVV.

In this sample, this clone turned up many times. This chain uses TRBV29-1 with TRBJ2-7; 9 bases map to TRBD1. The CDR3 totals 14 residues. Germline assignment: CDR1 SQVTM and CDR2 ANQGSEA. The trim removed 3 bases at V and 5 bases at J, leaving 8 bases unmatched. In nucleotides, the CDR3 is TGCAGCGTTGATCCCGGGACAGGGCCGAACGAGCAGTACTTC. Residues: CSVDPGTGPNEQYF.

The chain couples TRBV10-1 to TRBJ1-3; 10 positions match TRBD1. Germline V gene lookup returns CDR1 WNHNN and CDR2 SYGVQD (reference sequence). J lost 0 bases, V lost 11 bases, and 25 bases had no gene match. This CDR3 spans 21 amino acids. CDR3 sequence reads: CAVPTTGGPTLHSPSGNTIYF. In DNA form, the CDR3 reads TGCGCCGTACCAACGACAGGGGGCCCTACCCTTCACTCTCCCTCTGGAAACACCATATATTTT.

The chain employs TRBV20-1 and TRBJ2-7; D gene unclear. The germline V and J ends were trimmed by 3 bases and 4 bases, with 7 bases remaining between them. The CDR3 is 11 residues long. CDR1 is DFQATT, CDR2 SNEGSKA, per germline (reference sequence). The CDR3 protein is CSASVSYEQYF. The CDR3 DNA reads as TGCAGTGCTAGCGTCAGTTACGAGCAGTACTTC.

This clone showed up just once. V gene TRBV5-1 combines with J gene TRBJ2-7; D call uncertain. Germline assignment: CDR1 SGHRS and CDR2 YFSETQ. V dropped 4 bases and J dropped 6 bases, with 14 bases sitting between them. The CDR3 is made up of 13 amino acids. This CDR3 is CASSPKRYGEQYF. Here the CDR3 DNA reads TGCGCCAGCAGCCCGAAACGCTACGGCGAGCAGTACTTC.

The CDR3 DNA follows: TGCAGCGCTGGGACTAGCGGGCAAGAGACCCAGTACTTC. Translating gives CSAGTSGQETQYF. The rearrangement links TRBV29-1 to TRBJ2-5; 12 positions match TRBD2. CDR1 SQVTM and CDR2 ANQGSEA come from the germline V gene. This CDR3 is built from 13 residues. V lost 7 bases to trimming and J lost 2 bases; unmatched junction nucleotides: 2.

This clone came up a few times. The CDR3 protein is CASSLQGNTGELFF. Written as DNA, the CDR3 is TGTGCCAGCAGTCTTCAGGGGAACACCGGGGAGCTGTTTTTT. The gene calls are TRBV2 and TRBJ2-2, with D perhaps TRBD1 (5 bases). V lost 5 bases and J lost 1, with 8 bases in between. This CDR3 is 14 amino acids long. Germline V gene sequence: CDR1 SNHLY, CDR2 FYNNEI. The full variable domain, with the rest looked up from reference TRBV2 and TRBJ2-2, is EPEVTQTPSHQVTQMGQEVILRCVPISNHLYFYWYRQILGQKVEFLVSFYNNEISEKSEIFDDQFSVERPDGSNFTLKIRSTKLEDSAMYFCASSLQGNTGELFFGEGSRLTVL.

There are a few counts of this clone. This chain joins TRBV4-1 and TRBJ2-7; tentative D call: TRBD1 (6 bases). The CDR3 is made up of 15 amino acids. Germline loops: CDR1 MGHRA, CDR2 YSYEKL. V lost 4 bases, J lost 3 bases, and 16 bases lay in between. CDR3 protein: CASSLAPGQIYEQYF. The CDR3 bases are TGCGCCAGCAGCCTTGCACCGGGACAAATCTACGAGCAGTACTTC.

This clone was recorded once. V usage is TRBV5-1 and J usage is TRBJ2-7; 11 bases map to TRBD2. The CDR3 consists of 18 residues. The V segment lost 2 bases and the J segment 5 bases; nucleotides outside the gene matches: 15. From germline, CDR1 is SGHRS and CDR2 YFSETQ. The CDR3 region has the DNA TGCGCCAGCAGCTTCGGAACTAGCGGGAGCGGAGGGAAAAACGAGCAGTACTTC. As protein: CASSFGTSGSGGKNEQYF.

The chain carries TRBV7-2 and TRBJ2-1; D is undetermined. The germline V gene encodes CDR1 SGHTA and CDR2 FQGNSA. This CDR3 contains 13 residues. Trimming took 5 bases from V and 8 from J, leaving 13 bases between them. As DNA, the CDR3 is TGTGCCAGCAGCCTGAGGCCTTTTCATGAGCAGTTCTTC. Amino acids: CASSLRPFHEQFF.

This clone has just a few counts. The chain combines TRBV5-8 with TRBJ1-2, with TRBD1 identical over 8 bases. The CDR3 contains 14 residues. The V gene's germline CDR1 is SGHTS and CDR2 YDEGEE. Trimming removed 6 bases from V and 2 bases from J; junction bases left unmatched: 6. The CDR3 nucleotides are TGTGCCAGCACCAACAGGGGGTTCAACTATGGCTACACCTTC. As protein: CASTNRGFNYGYTF.

The chain recombines TRBV29-1 with TRBJ2-2; D possibly corresponds to TRBD2 (6 bases). The CDR3 runs 13 residues. Trimming shortened V by 3 bases and J by 5 bases, and 10 bases separated the two germline ends. Germline V gene sequence: CDR1 SQVTM, CDR2 ANQGSEA. The CDR3 DNA reads as TGCAGCGTTGATGGCGGAGGGACCGGGGAGCTGTTTTTT. Its translation is CSVDGGGTGELFF.

This clone showed up just once. This chain uses TRBV11-2 with TRBJ2-5, with D uncertain. The last part of the DNA fits TRBJ2-7 better; the J call may be wrong. Germline CDR1 reads SGHAT; CDR2 reads FQNNGV. The CDR3 length is 14 residues. DNA for the CDR3: TGTGCCAGCAGCCGGAGTACTCAAAGCTACGAGCAGTACTTC. Encoded protein: CASSRSTQSYEQYF.

V and J are TRBV5-4 and TRBJ1-4; D perhaps matches TRBD1 (5 bases). The germline gives CDR1 SGHNT, CDR2 YYREEE (reference sequence). Trimming took off 2 bases at V and 2 bases at J, with 7 bases between the two ends. This CDR3 spans 14 amino acids. CDR3: CASSFGGTNEKLFF. The CDR3 DNA reads as TGTGCCAGCAGCTTCGGGGGGACTAATGAAAAACTGTTTTTT.

The rearrangement uses TRBV11-3 and TRBJ1-3, with D uncertain. Trimming cost V 3 bases and J 2 bases, with 5 bases left between them. The CDR3 has 13 amino acids. Germline V gene data show CDR1 as SGHNT and CDR2 as YENEEA. In nucleotides, the CDR3 is TGTGCCAGCAGCTTTGGTACTGGAAACACCATATATTTT. Encoded protein: CASSFGTGNTIYF.